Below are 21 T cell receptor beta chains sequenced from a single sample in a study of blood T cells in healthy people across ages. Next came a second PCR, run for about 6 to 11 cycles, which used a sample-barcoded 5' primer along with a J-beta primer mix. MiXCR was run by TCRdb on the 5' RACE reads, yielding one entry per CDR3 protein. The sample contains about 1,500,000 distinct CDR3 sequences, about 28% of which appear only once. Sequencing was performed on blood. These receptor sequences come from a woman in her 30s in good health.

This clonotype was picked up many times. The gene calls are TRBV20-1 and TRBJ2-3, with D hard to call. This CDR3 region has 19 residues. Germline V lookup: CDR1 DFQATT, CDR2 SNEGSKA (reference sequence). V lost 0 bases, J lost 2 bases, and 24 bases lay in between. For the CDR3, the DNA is TGCAGTGCTAGAGATCACCGGAGCCGAAAAGCTTTAAACACAGATACGCAGTATTTT. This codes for CSARDHRSRKALNTDTQYF.

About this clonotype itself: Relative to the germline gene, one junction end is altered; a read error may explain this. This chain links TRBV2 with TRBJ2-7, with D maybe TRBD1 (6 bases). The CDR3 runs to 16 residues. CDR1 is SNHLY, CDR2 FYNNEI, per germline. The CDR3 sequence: CDSSEALDRKSYEQYF. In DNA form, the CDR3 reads TGTGACAGCAGTGAAGCGCTGGACAGAAAATCCTACGAGCAGTACTTC. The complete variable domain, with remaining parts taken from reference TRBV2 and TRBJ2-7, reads EPEVTQTPSHQVTQMGQEVILRCVPISNHLYFYWYRQILGQKVEFLVSFYNNEISEKSEIFDDQFSVERPDGSNFTLKIRSTKLEDSAMYFCDSSEALDRKSYEQYFGPGTRLTVT.

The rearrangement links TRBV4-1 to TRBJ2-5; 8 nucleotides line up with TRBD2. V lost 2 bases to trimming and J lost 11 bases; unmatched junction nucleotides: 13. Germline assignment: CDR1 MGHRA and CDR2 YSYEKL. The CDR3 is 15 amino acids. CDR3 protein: CASSQPRGGRNEQYF. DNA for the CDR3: TGCGCCAGCAGCCAACCCCGCGGGGGGAGGAATGAGCAGTACTTC.

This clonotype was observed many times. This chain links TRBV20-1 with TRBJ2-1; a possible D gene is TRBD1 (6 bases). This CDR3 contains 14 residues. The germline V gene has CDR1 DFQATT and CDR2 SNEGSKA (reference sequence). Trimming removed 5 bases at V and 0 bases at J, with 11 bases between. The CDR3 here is CSAARDTSYNEQFF. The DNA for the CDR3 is TGCAGTGCTGCTCGGGACACCTCCTACAATGAGCAGTTCTTC.

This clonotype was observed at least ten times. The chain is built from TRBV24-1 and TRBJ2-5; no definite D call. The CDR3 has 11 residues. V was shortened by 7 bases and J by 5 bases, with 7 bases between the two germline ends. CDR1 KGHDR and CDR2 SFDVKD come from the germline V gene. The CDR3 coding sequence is TGTGCCACCAGATCGGGCGAGACCCAGTACTTC. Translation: CATRSGETQYF.

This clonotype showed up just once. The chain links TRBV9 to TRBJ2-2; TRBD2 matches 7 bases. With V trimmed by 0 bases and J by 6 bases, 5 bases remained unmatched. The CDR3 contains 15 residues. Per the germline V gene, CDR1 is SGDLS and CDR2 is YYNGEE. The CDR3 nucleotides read TGTGCCAGCAGCGTAGCTACGGGGAGGGCCGGGGAGCTGTTTTTT. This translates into CASSVATGRAGELFF.

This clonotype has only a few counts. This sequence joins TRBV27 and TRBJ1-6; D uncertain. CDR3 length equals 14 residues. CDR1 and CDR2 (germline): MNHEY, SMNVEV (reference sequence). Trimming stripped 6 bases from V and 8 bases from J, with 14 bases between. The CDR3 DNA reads TGTGCCAGCAGGGAAATAAGTGGTGATTCACCCCTCCACTTT. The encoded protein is CASREISGDSPLHF.

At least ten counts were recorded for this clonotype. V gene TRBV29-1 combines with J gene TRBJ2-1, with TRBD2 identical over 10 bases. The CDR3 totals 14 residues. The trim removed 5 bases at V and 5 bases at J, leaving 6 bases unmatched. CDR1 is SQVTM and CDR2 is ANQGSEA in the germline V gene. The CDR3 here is CSVSRLAGDNEQFF. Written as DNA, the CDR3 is TGCAGCGTTTCGAGGCTAGCGGGGGACAATGAGCAGTTCTTC.

The CDR3 DNA reads TGCAGCGTTGAATACAGGGCTGGTGGCTACACCTTC. It codes for CSVEYRAGGYTF. The genes are TRBV29-1 and TRBJ1-2; tentative D call: TRBD1 (6 bases). The CDR3 is made up of 12 amino acids. Germline V gene lookup returns CDR1 SQVTM and CDR2 ANQGSEA. V lost 2 bases and J lost 7, with 11 bases in between.

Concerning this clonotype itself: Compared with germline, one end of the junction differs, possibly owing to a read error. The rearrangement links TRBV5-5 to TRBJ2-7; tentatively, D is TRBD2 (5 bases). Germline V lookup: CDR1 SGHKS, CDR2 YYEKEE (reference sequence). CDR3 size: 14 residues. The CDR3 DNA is TGCGCCAGCAGACTTGGGAGTTCTAAGGTCGAGCAGTACTTC. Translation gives CASRLGSSKVEQYF.

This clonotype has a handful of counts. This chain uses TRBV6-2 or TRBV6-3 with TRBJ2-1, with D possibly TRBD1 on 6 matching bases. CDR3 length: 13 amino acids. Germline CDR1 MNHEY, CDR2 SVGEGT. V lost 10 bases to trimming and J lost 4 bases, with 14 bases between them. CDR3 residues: CATRGRGYNEQFF. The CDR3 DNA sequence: TGTGCCACCAGGGGCAGGGGTTACAATGAGCAGTTCTTC.

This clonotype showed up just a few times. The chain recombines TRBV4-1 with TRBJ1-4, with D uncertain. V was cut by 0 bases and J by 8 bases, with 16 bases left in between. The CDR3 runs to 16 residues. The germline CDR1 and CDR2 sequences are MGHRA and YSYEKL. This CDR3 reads CASSQDFGSTGEKLFF. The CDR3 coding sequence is TGCGCCAGCAGCCAAGATTTCGGCAGTACGGGGGAAAAACTGTTTTTT.

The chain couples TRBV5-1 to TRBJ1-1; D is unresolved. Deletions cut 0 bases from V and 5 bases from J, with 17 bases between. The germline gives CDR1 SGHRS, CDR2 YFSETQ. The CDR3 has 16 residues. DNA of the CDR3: TGCGCCAGCAGCTTGGGGGCGGCACTCCCAGGAACTGAAGCTTTCTTT. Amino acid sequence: CASSLGAALPGTEAFF.

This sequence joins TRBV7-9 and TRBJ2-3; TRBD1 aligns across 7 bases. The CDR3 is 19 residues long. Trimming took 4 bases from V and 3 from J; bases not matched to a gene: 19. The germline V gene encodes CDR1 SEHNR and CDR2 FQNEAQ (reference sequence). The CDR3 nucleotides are TGTGCCAGCAGCTCCGATCCCCGGACAGGAAGGACCTGGACAGATACGCAGTATTTT. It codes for CASSSDPRTGRTWTDTQYF.

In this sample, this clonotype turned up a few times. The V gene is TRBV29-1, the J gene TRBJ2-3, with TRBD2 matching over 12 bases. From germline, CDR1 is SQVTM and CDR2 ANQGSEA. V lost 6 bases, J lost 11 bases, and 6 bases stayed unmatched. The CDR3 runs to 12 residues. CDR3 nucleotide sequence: TGCAGCGTGGACTTACTAGCGGGAGGGCAGTATTTT. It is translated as CSVDLLAGGQYF.

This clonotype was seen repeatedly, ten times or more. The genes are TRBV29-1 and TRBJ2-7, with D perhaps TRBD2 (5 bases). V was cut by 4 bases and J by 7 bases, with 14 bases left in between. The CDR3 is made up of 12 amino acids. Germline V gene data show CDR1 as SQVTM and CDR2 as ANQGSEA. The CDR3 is CSVVEGESEQYF. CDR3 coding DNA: TGCAGCGTTGTAGAGGGCGAGAGTGAGCAGTACTTC.

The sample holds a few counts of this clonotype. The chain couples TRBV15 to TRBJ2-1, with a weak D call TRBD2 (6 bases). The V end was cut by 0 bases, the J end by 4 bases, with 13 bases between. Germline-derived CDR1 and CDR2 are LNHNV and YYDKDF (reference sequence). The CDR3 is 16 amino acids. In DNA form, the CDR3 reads TGTGCCACCAGCAGAGAAAATAGCGGAACATACAATGAGCAGTTCTTC. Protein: CATSRENSGTYNEQFF.

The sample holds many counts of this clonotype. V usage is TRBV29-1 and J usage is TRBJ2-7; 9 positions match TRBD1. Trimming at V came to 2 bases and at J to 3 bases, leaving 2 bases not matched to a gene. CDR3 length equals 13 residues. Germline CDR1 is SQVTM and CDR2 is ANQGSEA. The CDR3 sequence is CSVEKDRGYEQYF. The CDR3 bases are TGCAGCGTTGAAAAGGACAGGGGCTACGAGCAGTACTTC.

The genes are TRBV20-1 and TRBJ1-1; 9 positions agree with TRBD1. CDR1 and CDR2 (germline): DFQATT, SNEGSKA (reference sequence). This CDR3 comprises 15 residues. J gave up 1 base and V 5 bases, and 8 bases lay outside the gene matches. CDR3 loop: CSALFRQGGNTEAFF. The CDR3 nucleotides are TGCAGTGCTCTTTTTCGACAGGGGGGGAACACTGAAGCTTTCTTT.

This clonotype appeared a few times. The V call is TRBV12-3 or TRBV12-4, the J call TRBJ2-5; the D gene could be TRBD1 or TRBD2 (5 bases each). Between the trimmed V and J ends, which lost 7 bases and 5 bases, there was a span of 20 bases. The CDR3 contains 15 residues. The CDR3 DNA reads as TGTGCCAGCACCCAAAAAGGGGCAGGCGGGGAGACCCAGTACTTC. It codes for CASTQKGAGGETQYF.

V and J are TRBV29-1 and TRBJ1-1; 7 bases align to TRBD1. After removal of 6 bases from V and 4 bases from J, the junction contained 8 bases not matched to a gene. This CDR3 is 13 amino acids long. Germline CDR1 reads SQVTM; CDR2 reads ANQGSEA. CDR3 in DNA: TGCAGCGTGGAGAGGGGGCCGATCACTGAAGCTTTCTTT. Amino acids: CSVERGPITEAFF.